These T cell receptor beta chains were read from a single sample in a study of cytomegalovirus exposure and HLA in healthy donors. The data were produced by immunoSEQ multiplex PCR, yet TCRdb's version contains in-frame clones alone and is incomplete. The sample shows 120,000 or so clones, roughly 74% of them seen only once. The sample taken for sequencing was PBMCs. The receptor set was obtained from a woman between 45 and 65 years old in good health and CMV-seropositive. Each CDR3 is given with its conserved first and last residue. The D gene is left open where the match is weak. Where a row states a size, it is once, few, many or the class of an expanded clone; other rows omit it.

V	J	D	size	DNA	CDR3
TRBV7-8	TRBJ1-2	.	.	TGTGCCAGCAGCTCCGCACAGGCCATCTATGGCTACACCTTC	CASSSAQAIYGYTF
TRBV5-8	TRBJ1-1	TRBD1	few	TGTGCCAGCAGCTTGACAGGGGGCGAAGCTTTCTTT	CASSLTGGEAFF
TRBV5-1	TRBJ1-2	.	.	TGCGCCAGCAGCCTAAGGCGGGATGGCTACACCTTC	CASSLRRDGYTF
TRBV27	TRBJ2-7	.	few	TGTGCCAGCAGTTTCAAAGGGGCTTTCTACGAGCAGTACTTC	CASSFKGAFYEQYF
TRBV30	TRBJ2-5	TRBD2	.	TGTGCCTGGACCCCGACTAGCGGCCCCCAACAGACCCAGTACTTC	CAWTPTSGPQQTQYF
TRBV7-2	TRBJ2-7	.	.	TGTGCCAGCAGGCCATCGACAATGAGCTCCTACGAGCAGTACTTC	CASRPSTMSSYEQYF
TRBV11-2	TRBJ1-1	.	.	TGTGCCAGCAGTCCCGGAGTTCTGAACACTGAAGCTTTCTTT	CASSPGVLNTEAFF
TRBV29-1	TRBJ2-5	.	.	TGCAGCGTAAAGGGGTTGCAAGAGACCCAGTACTTC	CSVKGLQETQYF
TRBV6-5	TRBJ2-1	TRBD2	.	TGTGCCAGCAGTTACTCCCTAGCGGGGGGGCGCAATGAGCAGTTCTTC	CASSYSLAGGRNEQFF
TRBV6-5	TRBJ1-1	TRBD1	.	TGTGCCAGCAGGGGGACAGGCTTGAACACTGAAGCTTTCTTT	CASRGTGLNTEAFF
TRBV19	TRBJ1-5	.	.	TGTGCCAGCGGGGAGCCCCAGCATTTT	CASGEPQHF
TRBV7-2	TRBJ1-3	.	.	TGTGCCAGCAGCTTGTCTGGCAACACCATATATTTT	CASSLSGNTIYF
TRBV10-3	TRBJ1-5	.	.	TGTGCCATCAGTGATGGGGACACTGTAAGGCCCCAGCATTTT	CAISDGDTVRPQHF
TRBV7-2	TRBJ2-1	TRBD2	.	TGTGCCAGCAGCTTAGACGGCGGGGGGGTTGAGCAGTTCTTC	CASSLDGGGVEQFF
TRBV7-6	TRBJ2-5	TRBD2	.	TGTGCCAGCAGCTTAGGGGGCGGGGGTCAAGAGACCCAGTACTTC	CASSLGGGGQETQYF
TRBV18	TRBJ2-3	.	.	TGTGCCAGCTCACTACAGGGCCAAGATACGCAGTATTTT	CASSLQGQDTQYF
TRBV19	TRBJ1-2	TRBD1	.	TGTGCCAGTAGTATATCCCGGACAGGGGGCGGATATGGCTACACCTTC	CASSISRTGGGYGYTF
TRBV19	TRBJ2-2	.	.	TGTGCCAGTGGGGGGCCACGGGGGGATACCGGGGAGCTGTTTTTT	CASGGPRGDTGELFF
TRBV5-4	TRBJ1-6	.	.	TGTGCCAGCAGCTTCAGTCAGTCCTATAATTCACCCCTCCACTTT	CASSFSQSYNSPLHF
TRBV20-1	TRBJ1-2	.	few	TGCAGTGCCGCAGACAAAAATGGCTACACCTTC	CSAADKNGYTF
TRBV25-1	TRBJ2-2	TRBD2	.	TGTGCCAGCAGGACATACGGGAGCGGGGGGAACACCGGGGAGCTGTTTTTT	CASRTYGSGGNTGELFF
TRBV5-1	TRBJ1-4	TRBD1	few	TGCGCCAGCAGCTGGAGGACAGGGGGTAATGAAAAACTGTTTTTT	CASSWRTGGNEKLFF
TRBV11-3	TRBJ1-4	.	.	TGTGCCAGCAGCGGGGGAGGGGCTAATGAAAAACTGTTTTTT	CASSGGGANEKLFF
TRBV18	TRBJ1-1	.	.	TGTGCCAGCTCACCGGCAGGCGTGAACACTGAAGCTTTCTTT	CASSPAGVNTEAFF
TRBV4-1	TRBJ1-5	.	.	TGCGCCAGCAGCCACCAATGGAGGAGGCCCCAGCATTTT	CASSHQWRRPQHF
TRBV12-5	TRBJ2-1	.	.	TGTGCTAGTGGTTTGGTAGTAGTTAGCGAGCAGTTCTTC	CASGLVVVSEQFF
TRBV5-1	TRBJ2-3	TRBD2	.	TGCGCCAGCAGCCGCGGGGGTAGCACAGATACGCAGTATTTT	CASSRGGSTDTQYF
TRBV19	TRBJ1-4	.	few	TGTGCCAGTAGTATCGGTAATGAAAAACTGTTTTTT	CASSIGNEKLFF
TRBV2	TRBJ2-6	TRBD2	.	TGTGCCGGTGGGCGGGAGGCCAAGATGGGGGCCAACGTCCTGACTTTC	CAGGREAKMGANVLTF
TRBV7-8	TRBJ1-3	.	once	TGTGCCAGCAGCCCACAGGTTCCGCGGCCTACTGGAAACACCATATATTTT	CASSPQVPRPTGNTIYF
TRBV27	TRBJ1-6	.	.	TGTGCCAGCAGTTTCAGGGATTATTCACCCCTCCACTTT	CASSFRDYSPLHF
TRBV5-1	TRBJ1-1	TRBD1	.	TGCGCCAGCCGACAGGGCCCTGAAGCTTTCTTT	CASRQGPEAFF
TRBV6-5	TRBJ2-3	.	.	TGTGCCAGCAGTGAGGGCCCATCGCAGTATTTT	CASSEGPSQYF
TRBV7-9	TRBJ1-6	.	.	TGTGCCAGCAGCTTTAACGGGAATAATTCACCCCTCCACTTT	CASSFNGNNSPLHF
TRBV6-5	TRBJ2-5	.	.	TGTGCCAGCAGCCAGAAGGAGACCCAGTACTTC	CASSQKETQYF
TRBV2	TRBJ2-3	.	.	TGTGCCAGCAGCGCGGAGGGCCTGGATACGCAGTATTTT	CASSAEGLDTQYF
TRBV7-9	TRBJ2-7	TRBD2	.	TGTGCCAGCAGCTCACCAGCGGGGGGGCTGTACGAGCAGTACTTC	CASSSPAGGLYEQYF
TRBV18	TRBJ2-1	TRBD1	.	TGTGCCAGCTCCCCCCGGGACAGATCCTACAATGAGCAGTTCTTC	CASSPRDRSYNEQFF
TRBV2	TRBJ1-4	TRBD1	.	TGTGCCAGCAGCGGGACAGCTAATGAAAAACTGTTTTTT	CASSGTANEKLFF
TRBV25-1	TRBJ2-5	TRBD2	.	TGTGCCAGCAGTGAATATGGCGGGGGGTACCAAGAGACCCAGTACTTC	CASSEYGGGYQETQYF
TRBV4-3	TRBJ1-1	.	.	TGCGCCAGCAGCCAAGTCTCGAACACTGAAGCTTTCTTT	CASSQVSNTEAFF
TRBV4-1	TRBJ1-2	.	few	TGCGCCAGCGCCCAACCGCCGACCCTACGGGAGGGCTACACCTTC	CASAQPPTLREGYTF
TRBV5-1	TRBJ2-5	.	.	TGCGCCGGCAGCTTTTCGGGTCTGGAGACCCAGTACTTC	CAGSFSGLETQYF
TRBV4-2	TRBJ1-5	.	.	TGTGCCAGCAGCCCCAGTAGCAATCAGCCCCAGCATTTT	CASSPSSNQPQHF
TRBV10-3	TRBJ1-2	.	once	TGTGCCATCAGTGAGTCGCAGGGGAATGGCTACACCTTC	CAISESQGNGYTF
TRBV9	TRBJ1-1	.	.	TGTGCCAGCAGCGCTTACGATTACATGAACACTGAAGCTTTCTTT	CASSAYDYMNTEAFF
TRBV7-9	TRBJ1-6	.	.	TGTGCCAGCAGCTTTTCCACAGGGTCCCAAGTGTCCCTCCACTTT	CASSFSTGSQVSLHF
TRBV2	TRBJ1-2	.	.	TGTGCCAGCGGGGCCAGGGCTGGCTACACCTTC	CASGARAGYTF
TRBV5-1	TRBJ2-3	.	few	TGCGCCAGCAGCTTGGGACAGACATTGGGTACGCAGTATTTT	CASSLGQTLGTQYF
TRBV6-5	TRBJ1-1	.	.	TGTGCCAGCAAATGGCGGCACGGAGCTTTCTTT	CASKWRHGAFF
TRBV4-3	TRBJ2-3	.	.	TGCGCCAGCAGCCTCATGCAGGGAATGGTCACAGATACGCAGTATTTT	CASSLMQGMVTDTQYF
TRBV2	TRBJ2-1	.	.	TGTGCCAGCAGTGAACGGGCGGGGAATCTCGATGAGCAGTTCTTC	CASSERAGNLDEQFF
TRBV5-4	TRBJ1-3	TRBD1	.	TGTGCCAGCAGCACTGGGACAGGGGGAAACACCATATATTTT	CASSTGTGGNTIYF
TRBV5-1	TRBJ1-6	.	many	TGCGCCAGCAGCTTGGGCAGGGATCTAAATTCACCCCTCCACTTT	CASSLGRDLNSPLHF
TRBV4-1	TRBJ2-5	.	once	TGCGCCAGCAGCCAAGATGCTATTACTGCGTACCAAGAGACCCAGTACTTC	CASSQDAITAYQETQYF
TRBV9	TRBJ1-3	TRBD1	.	TGTGCCAGCAGCGTAGAAGCCGCGAGACAGGGTGGAAACACCATATATTTT	CASSVEAARQGGNTIYF
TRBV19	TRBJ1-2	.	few	TGTGCCAGCCAACCACAAAGGGGCTTCTATGGCTACACCTTC	CASQPQRGFYGYTF